These 29 T cell receptor beta chains were all obtained from the same sample, sequenced in a study of cytomegalovirus exposure and HLA in healthy donors. The assay was immunoSEQ multiplex PCR, and TCRdb's table has in-frame clones only and misses some. This sample has approximately 110,000 clones, with 85% to 90% found just once. The specimen sequenced was PBMCs. The receptors originated from a woman aged 18-29 years in good health and CMV-seropositive.

V and J are TRBV9 and TRBJ1-2; D is unresolved. Between the trimmed V and J ends, which lost 2 bases and 6 bases, there was a span of 23 bases. There are 17 residues in the CDR3. Germline values: CDR1 SGDLS, CDR2 YYNGEE. The CDR3 is CASSVGITSGKFHGYTF. DNA of the CDR3: TGTGCCAGCAGCGTCGGTATCACCTCCGGGAAATTCCATGGCTACACCTTC. Full variable domain (outside the CDR3, taken from reference TRBV9 and TRBJ1-2): DSGVTQTPKHLITATGQRVTLRCSPRSGDLSVYWYQQSLDQGLQFLIQYYNGEERAKGNILERFSAQQFPDLHSELNLSSLELGDSALYFCASSVGITSGKFHGYTFGSGTRLTVV.

The chain uses TRBV5-1 and TRBJ2-1, with 8 bases aligning to TRBD1. The germline gives CDR1 SGHRS, CDR2 YFSETQ. CDR3 length: 15 amino acids. V gave up 0 bases and J gave up 4 bases; unmatched junction bases: 3. The CDR3 DNA sequence: TGCGCCAGCAGCTTGGTACAGGGGGTTTACAATGAGCAGTTCTTC. Residues: CASSLVQGVYNEQFF.

The CDR3 DNA follows: TGCGCCAGCAGCTCCGACAACGCGGGAAACACCATATATTTT. Protein sequence: CASSSDNAGNTIYF. V gene TRBV5-1 combines with J gene TRBJ1-3; D is unresolved. This CDR3 is 14 amino acids long. Germline CDR1 reads SGHRS; CDR2 reads YFSETQ. V gave up 3 bases and J gave up 4 bases, with 11 bases separating them. The whole variable domain, remainder taken from reference TRBV5-1 and TRBJ1-3, is KAGVTQTPRYLIKTRGQQVTLSCSPISGHRSVSWYQQTPGQGLQFLFEYFSETQRNKGNFPGRFSGRQFSNSRSEMNVSTLELGDSALYLCASSSDNAGNTIYFGEGSWLTVV.

The rearrangement uses TRBV9 and TRBJ1-1, with 9 bases aligning to TRBD1. V lost 0 bases, J lost 3 bases, and 3 bases stayed unmatched. The CDR3 consists of 15 residues. Germline CDR1 SGDLS, CDR2 YYNGEE. The CDR3 region has the DNA TGTGCCAGCAGCGTAGGGGACAGGGACTACACTGAAGCTTTCTTT. It is translated as CASSVGDRDYTEAFF. The whole variable domain, filled in from reference TRBV9 and TRBJ1-1, reads DSGVTQTPKHLITATGQRVTLRCSPRSGDLSVYWYQQSLDQGLQFLIQYYNGEERAKGNILERFSAQQFPDLHSELNLSSLELGDSALYFCASSVGDRDYTEAFFGQGTRLTVV.

This clone was seen a handful of times. Written as DNA, the CDR3 is TGTGCCAGCAGTGAAATAATTAACGGGAGTAGGTACGAGCAGTACTTC. Translated, it gives CASSEIINGSRYEQYF. V gene TRBV25-1 combines with J gene TRBJ2-7; perhaps TRBD2 as D (6 bases). Germline CDR1 and CDR2: MGHDK and SYGVNS. CDR3 size: 16 residues. Trimming took off 2 bases at V and 4 bases at J, with 18 bases between the two ends.

This chain joins TRBV6-5 and TRBJ2-7, with TRBD1 identical over 9 bases. Germline assignment: CDR1 MNHEY and CDR2 SVGAGI. CDR3 length: 13 residues. Trimming cost V 5 bases and J 6 bases; bases outside gene matches: 5. CDR3 loop: CASSPDRGTEQYF. CDR3 DNA sequence: TGTGCCAGCAGTCCGGACAGGGGTACCGAGCAGTACTTC.

The chain is built from TRBV5-1 and TRBJ2-6; the D is unclear. Trimming stripped 1 base from V and 2 bases from J, with 13 bases between. Germline V gene sequence: CDR1 SGHRS, CDR2 YFSETQ. The CDR3 runs 17 residues. CDR3 in amino acids: CASSLRTSTAGANVLTF. CDR3 coding DNA: TGCGCCAGCAGCTTGAGAACCAGTACCGCTGGGGCCAACGTCCTGACTTTC.

The chain is built from TRBV6-1 and TRBJ1-1; D ambiguous. The V gene's germline CDR1 is MNHNS and CDR2 SASEGT. This CDR3 has 13 residues. Trimming shortened V by 3 bases and J by 0 bases, and 5 bases separated the two germline ends. The CDR3 DNA follows: TGTGCCAGCAGTGACAGGATGAACACTGAAGCTTTCTTT. This encodes CASSDRMNTEAFF.

The chain uses TRBV5-4 and TRBJ2-7, with TRBD2 identical over 8 bases. The CDR3 is made up of 14 amino acids. V lost 3 bases to trimming and J lost 2 bases; unmatched junction nucleotides: 4. Per germline, CDR1 SGHNT and CDR2 YYREEE (reference sequence). The CDR3 nucleotides read TGTGCCAGCAGCTCACCGGGACTAGCCTACGAGCAGTACTTC. Protein product: CASSSPGLAYEQYF.

The V gene is TRBV4-1, the J gene TRBJ1-5; the D gene is possibly TRBD1 (5 bases). The CDR3 is 17 residues long. V was pared by 3 bases and J by 1 base, with 16 bases between. The germline V gene encodes CDR1 MGHRA and CDR2 YSYEKL. The CDR3 protein is CASSQGGNVRSNQPQHF. The CDR3 nucleotides are TGCGCCAGCAGCCAGGGGGGGAACGTCCGAAGCAATCAGCCCCAGCATTTT.

The rearrangement uses TRBV7-3 and TRBJ2-2; TRBD2 matches at 8 bases. V shed 6 bases, J shed 5 bases, and the junction held 8 bases outside the gene matches. CDR3 length equals 15 residues. The V gene's germline CDR1 is SGHTA and CDR2 FQGTGA. The DNA of the CDR3 is TGTGCCAGCAGTTTGAACAGCGGGAGAACCGGGGAGCTGTTTTTT. Protein sequence: CASSLNSGRTGELFF.

V usage is TRBV10-3 and J usage is TRBJ2-2; 7 nucleotides match TRBD1. Germline assignment: CDR1 ENHRY and CDR2 SYGVKD. The CDR3 sequence is 15 residues long. V shed 2 bases and J 5 bases; nucleotides not matched to a gene: 5. The CDR3 DNA sequence: TGTGCCATCAGTGAGAACAGGGGAAAGACCGGGGAGCTGTTTTTT. Its protein is CAISENRGKTGELFF.

CDR3 residues: CASSPPGVNTEAFF. As DNA, the CDR3 is TGTGCCAGCAGCCCCCCCGGGGTGAACACTGAAGCTTTCTTT. This sequence joins TRBV9 and TRBJ1-1, with D unclear. Deletions cut 4 bases from V and 0 bases from J, with 10 bases between. The V gene's germline CDR1 is SGDLS and CDR2 YYNGEE. This CDR3 has 14 residues.

The chain combines TRBV6-1 with TRBJ1-2; weak D call: TRBD1 (6 bases). CDR3 length equals 14 residues. Germline CDR1 reads MNHNS; CDR2 reads SASEGT. Trimming removed 6 bases at V and 5 bases at J, with 16 bases between. The CDR3 loop is CASSTGPVWYGYTF. Here the CDR3 DNA reads TGTGCCAGCAGCACAGGGCCGGTGTGGTATGGCTACACCTTC.

This clone was detected once. The rearrangement links TRBV7-6 to TRBJ2-7; possible D gene TRBD1, 6 bases. This CDR3 has 13 amino acids. Per the germline V gene, CDR1 is SGHVS and CDR2 is FNYEAQ. Trimming cost V 5 bases and J 9 bases, with 17 bases left between them. In DNA form, the CDR3 reads TGTGCCAGCAGCCCCTACAGGGAACGGAGGCAGTACTTC. This gives the protein CASSPYRERRQYF.

The chain uses TRBV10-1 and TRBJ2-5; TRBD2 aligns across 7 bases. Losses at the gene ends were 0 bases for V and 5 bases for J; bases not matched to a gene: 0. Germline lookup yields CDR1 WNHNN and CDR2 SYGVQD (reference sequence). The CDR3 is 13 residues long. The CDR3, as DNA: TGCGCCAGCAGTGAGTCCGGGGGGGAGACCCAGTACTTC. Protein sequence: CASSESGGETQYF.

V and J are TRBV28 and TRBJ2-3; TRBD2 agrees at 8 bases. The ends lost 3 bases at V and 4 bases at J; junction bases unmatched: 6. CDR1 is MDHEN and CDR2 is SYDVKM in the germline V gene. The CDR3 totals 15 residues. CDR3 nucleotides: TGTGCCAGCAGTTTTCGTGGACTAGCCTCAGATACGCAGTATTTT. Encoded protein: CASSFRGLASDTQYF.

This rearrangement joins TRBV10-2 to TRBJ1-1, with D perhaps TRBD1 (6 bases). The V gene lost 4 bases and the J gene lost 6 bases, with 9 bases spanning the gap. The CDR3 runs 12 residues. CDR1 WSHSY and CDR2 SAAADI come from the germline V gene. The CDR3 loop is CASSGTAAEAFF. CDR3 sequence (DNA): TGCGCCAGCAGTGGGACAGCCGCTGAAGCTTTCTTT.

The V and J genes are TRBV4-1 and TRBJ1-2; 11 nucleotides line up with TRBD1. V trimming: 1 base; J trimming: 6 bases; junction bases outside the gene matches: 7. The CDR3 runs to 16 residues. Germline CDR1 and CDR2: MGHRA and YSYEKL. The CDR3 region has the DNA TGCGCCAGCAGCCAAGTCTTGGACAGGGGGCGGAATGGCTACACCTTC. Protein sequence: CASSQVLDRGRNGYTF.

This clone was seen only a few times. Additional DNA sequences in this sample encode the identical CDR3. The chain joins TRBV18 to TRBJ2-3; 8 bases match TRBD1. This CDR3 has 14 amino acids. Germline V gives CDR1 KGHSH, CDR2 LQKENI. J lost 1 base, V lost 3 bases, and 0 bases had no gene match. The CDR3 bases are TGTGCCAGCTCACCGACAGGGGGCACAGATACGCAGTATTTT. Its protein is CASSPTGGTDTQYF.

This clone was counted once. V usage is TRBV28 and J usage is TRBJ2-7; 7 bases fit TRBD1. Germline V gene sequence: CDR1 MDHEN, CDR2 SYDVKM. The CDR3 spans 13 residues. J was trimmed by 9 bases and V by 3 bases; bases with no gene match: 8. Here the CDR3 DNA reads TGTGCCAGCAGTTTGGTCAGGGGGTCTGGGCAGTACTTC. It encodes CASSLVRGSGQYF.

As for this clone: The junction does not match germline at one end; this may be a read error. This chain uses TRBV7-3 with TRBJ1-1, with D maybe TRBD1 (5 bases). Germline V gene data show CDR1 as SGHTA and CDR2 as FQGTGA. The CDR3 totals 13 residues. CDR3 DNA sequence: TGTGCCAGCAGCTTAAATCCGAGGGAGGGGCAGGTCTTT. It specifies CASSLNPREGQVF.

This sequence joins TRBV21-1 and TRBJ2-3; TRBD1 is taken as the D call from the table, unchecked against the DNA. TRBV21-1 is recorded as a pseudogene. The CDR3 spans 14 residues. The CDR3 loop is CASPGQGTWDTQYF. DNA for the CDR3: TGTGCCAGCCCGGGACAGGGAACGTGGGATACGCAGTATTTT.

The CDR3 DNA is TGTGCCAGCACCCCATCGTACGGGGGTAGCTCCTACGAGCAGTACTTC. Its translation is CASTPSYGGSSYEQYF. The chain recombines TRBV9 with TRBJ2-7; TRBD2 might be the D (6 bases). The germline gives CDR1 SGDLS, CDR2 YYNGEE. V lost 6 bases to trimming and J lost 0 bases, with 19 bases between them. This CDR3 spans 16 amino acids.

Written as DNA, the CDR3 is TGCAGCGTTCCCAGGGGCGGCCGGTATGGCTACACCTTC. The encoded protein is CSVPRGGRYGYTF. V and J are TRBV29-1 and TRBJ1-2; weak D call: TRBD1 (6 bases). Trimming took off 5 bases at V and 5 bases at J, with 15 bases between the two ends. Germline V CDR1 and CDR2: SQVTM, ANQGSEA. This CDR3 region has 13 residues.

The rearrangement links TRBV23-1 to TRBJ2-3, with D unresolved. TRBV23-1 is given ORF status, its function remaining uncertain. CDR3 length equals 14 residues. The V end lost 2 bases, the J end lost 2 bases, and 8 bases lay between the germline ends. As DNA, the CDR3 is TGCGCCAGCAGTCAAAACCCTAACACAGATACGCAGTATTTT. Encoded protein: CASSQNPNTDTQYF.

The genes are TRBV27 and TRBJ2-1; D might be TRBD1 (7 bases). The ends were cut back, 5 bases at V and 7 bases at J, with 15 bases in the middle. The CDR3 spans 14 residues. The germline V gene encodes CDR1 MNHEY and CDR2 SMNVEV (reference sequence). CDR3 amino acids: CASSIRGAFNEQFF. The CDR3 bases are TGTGCCAGCAGTATCAGGGGGGCGTTTAATGAGCAGTTCTTC.

The V and J genes are TRBV12-5 and TRBJ1-4; 8 nucleotides match TRBD1. The germline V gene encodes CDR1 LGHNT and CDR2 FRNRAP. J gave up 7 bases and V 6 bases, and 10 bases lay outside the gene matches. There are 15 residues in the CDR3. The CDR3 protein is CASGDDRGRSEKLFF. The DNA of the CDR3 is TGTGCTAGTGGCGATGACAGGGGAAGAAGTGAAAAACTGTTTTTT.

The chain is built from TRBV10-2 and TRBJ2-2, with 13 positions matching TRBD2. Germline CDR1 reads WSHSY; CDR2 reads SAAADI. J lost 0 bases, V lost 7 bases, and 14 bases had no gene match. The CDR3 is made up of 20 amino acids. Here the CDR3 DNA reads TGCGCCAGCATTGGCTCCCATGGACTAGCGGGGGTGACGAACACCGGGGAGCTGTTTTTT. Encoded protein: CASIGSHGLAGVTNTGELFF.